This T cell receptor (beta chain) stems from a study of regulatory T cells in long-lasting Graves disease. The overall study: Antithyroid drugs had been taken by newly diagnosed Graves' patients for under 3 months.

Indicated time point: newly diagnosed GD, antithyroid drugs for less than 3 months. Extracted PBMC RNA gave rise to the TCR library. Patients all came to the study from an endocrinology department in Xi'an, China. Germline CDR1 and CDR2: LGHNT and FRNRAP. This CDR3 has 14 amino acids. The trim removed 5 bases at V and 7 bases at J, leaving 10 bases unmatched. Findings and caveats of the study: Between persistent patients, 2,500 to 3,500 public clonotypes were shared, exceeding the roughly 1,000 shared between new patients.

Arm-PCR of CDR3 regions and iRepertoire HTBI primers were used to build TCR beta libraries. TCRdb independently ran MiXCR on the multiplex PCR reads; one entry per CDR3 protein. The table records some 320,000 distinct CDR3 sequences, roughly 18% of them present only once. This clonotype came up many times. Its antigen is undetermined. This chain links TRBV12-5 with TRBJ2-7; 8 bases fit TRBD2. The receptor's source is a female donor with Graves disease. Sample: peripheral blood mononuclear cells (PBMCs), taken at new diagnosis, from a patient treated with antithyroid drugs. The CDR3 loop is CASGHAGGRREQYF. The CDR3 nucleotides are TGTGCTAGTGGTCACGCGGGGGGAAGGAGGGAGCAGTACTTC.